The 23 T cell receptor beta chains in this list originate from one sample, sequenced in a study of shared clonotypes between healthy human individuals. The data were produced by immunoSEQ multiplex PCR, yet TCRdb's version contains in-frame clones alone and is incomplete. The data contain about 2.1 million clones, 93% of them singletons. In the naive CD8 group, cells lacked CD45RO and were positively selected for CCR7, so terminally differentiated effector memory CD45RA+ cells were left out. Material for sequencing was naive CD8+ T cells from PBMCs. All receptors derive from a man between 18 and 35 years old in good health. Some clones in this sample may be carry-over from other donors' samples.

This chain's CDR3 is CASSAWLAGGPGNEQFF. In DNA, the CDR3 is TGTGCCAGCAGCGCATGGCTAGCGGGAGGGCCGGGCAATGAGCAGTTCTTC. The chain carries TRBV2 and TRBJ2-1, with 12 positions matching TRBD2. The germline gives CDR1 SNHLY, CDR2 FYNNEI. There are 17 residues in the CDR3. V shed 6 bases, J shed 6 bases, and the junction held 12 bases outside the gene matches.

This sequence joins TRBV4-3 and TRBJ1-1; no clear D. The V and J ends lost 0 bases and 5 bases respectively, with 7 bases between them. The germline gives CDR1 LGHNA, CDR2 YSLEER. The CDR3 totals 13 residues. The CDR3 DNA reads TGCGCCAGCAGCCAAGACGAGGAGACTGAAGCTTTCTTT. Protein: CASSQDEETEAFF.

As DNA, the CDR3 is TGTGCCAGCAGGTTACTAGCGGAGGGCTACAATGAGCAGTTCTTC. Protein: CASRLLAEGYNEQFF. The rearrangement uses TRBV6-5 and TRBJ2-1; TRBD2 matches 8 bases. CDR3 length equals 15 residues. J lost 3 bases, V lost 6 bases, and 7 bases had no gene match. CDR1 and CDR2 (germline): MNHEY, SVGAGI.

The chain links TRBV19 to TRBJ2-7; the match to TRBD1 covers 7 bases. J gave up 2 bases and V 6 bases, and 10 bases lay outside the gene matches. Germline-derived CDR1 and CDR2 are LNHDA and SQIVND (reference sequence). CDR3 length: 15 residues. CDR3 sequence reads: CASSHDRDRAYEQYF. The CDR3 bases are TGTGCCAGTAGCCATGACCGGGACAGAGCCTACGAGCAGTACTTC. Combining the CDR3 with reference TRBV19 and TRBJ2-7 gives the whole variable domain DGGITQSPKYLFRKEGQNVTLSCEQNLNHDAMYWYRQDPGQGLRLIYYSQIVNDFQKGDIAEGYSVSREKKESFPLTVTSAQKNPTAFYLCASSHDRDRAYEQYFGPGTRLTVT.

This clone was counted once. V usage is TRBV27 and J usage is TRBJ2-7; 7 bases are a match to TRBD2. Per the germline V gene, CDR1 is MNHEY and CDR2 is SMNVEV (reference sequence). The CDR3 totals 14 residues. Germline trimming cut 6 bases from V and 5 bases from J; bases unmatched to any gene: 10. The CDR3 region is CASRSRAGDHEQYF. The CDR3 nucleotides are TGTGCCAGCAGAAGCAGGGCGGGAGACCACGAGCAGTACTTC.

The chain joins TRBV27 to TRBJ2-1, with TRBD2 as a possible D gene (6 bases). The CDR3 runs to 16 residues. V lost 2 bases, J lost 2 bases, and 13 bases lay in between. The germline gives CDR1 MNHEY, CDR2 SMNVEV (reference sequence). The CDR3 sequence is CASSLGGLTPYNEQFF. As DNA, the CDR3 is TGTGCCAGCAGTTTAGGGGGACTCACCCCCTACAATGAGCAGTTCTTC.

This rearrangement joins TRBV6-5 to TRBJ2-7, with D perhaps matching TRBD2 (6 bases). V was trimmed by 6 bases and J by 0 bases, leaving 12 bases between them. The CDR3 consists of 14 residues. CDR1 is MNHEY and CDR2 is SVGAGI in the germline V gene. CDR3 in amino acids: CASSFSGNSYEQYF. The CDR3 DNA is TGTGCCAGCAGCTTTAGCGGAAACTCCTACGAGCAGTACTTC.

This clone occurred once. The CDR3 DNA reads TGTGCCAGCAGCTTAAAAACATCGTTGGAAGGGCTATACAATGAGCAGTTCTTC. It is translated as CASSLKTSLEGLYNEQFF. The chain recombines TRBV7-9 with TRBJ2-1; D uncertain. Trimming cost V 2 bases and J 4 bases, with 21 bases left between them. CDR1 and CDR2 from the germline V gene are SEHNR and FQNEAQ (reference sequence). This CDR3 is 18 amino acids long.

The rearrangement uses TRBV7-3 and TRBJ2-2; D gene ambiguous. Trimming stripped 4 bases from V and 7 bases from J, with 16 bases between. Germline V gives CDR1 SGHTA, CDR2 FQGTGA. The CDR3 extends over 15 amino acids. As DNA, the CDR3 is TGTGCCAGCAGCTCCAACCCTGGATGGGGCGGGGAGCTGTTTTTT. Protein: CASSSNPGWGGELFF.

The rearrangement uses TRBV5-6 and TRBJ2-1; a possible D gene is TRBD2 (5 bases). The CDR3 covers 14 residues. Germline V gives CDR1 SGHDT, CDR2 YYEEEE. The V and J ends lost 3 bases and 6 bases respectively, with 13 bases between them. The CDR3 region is CASSSLGDPNEQFF. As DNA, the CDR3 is TGTGCCAGCAGCTCGTTGGGAGATCCCAATGAGCAGTTCTTC.

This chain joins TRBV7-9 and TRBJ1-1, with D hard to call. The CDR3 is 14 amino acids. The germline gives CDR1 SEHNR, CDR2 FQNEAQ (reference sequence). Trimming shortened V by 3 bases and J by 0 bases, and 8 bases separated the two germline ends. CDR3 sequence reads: CASSLAYMNTEAFF. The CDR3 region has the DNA TGTGCCAGCAGCTTGGCGTACATGAACACTGAAGCTTTCTTT.

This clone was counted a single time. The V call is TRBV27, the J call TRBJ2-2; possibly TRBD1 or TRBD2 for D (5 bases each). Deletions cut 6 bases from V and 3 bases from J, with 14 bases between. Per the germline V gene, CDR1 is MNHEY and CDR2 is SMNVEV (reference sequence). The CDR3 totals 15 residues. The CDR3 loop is CASRPQGPYTGELFF. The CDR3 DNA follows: TGTGCCAGCAGGCCCCAGGGACCATACACCGGGGAGCTGTTTTTT.

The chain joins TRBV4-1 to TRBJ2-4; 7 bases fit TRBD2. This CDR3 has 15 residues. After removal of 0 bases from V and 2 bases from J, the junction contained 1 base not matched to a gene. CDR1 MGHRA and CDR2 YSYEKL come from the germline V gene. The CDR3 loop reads CASSQDGRTKNIQYF. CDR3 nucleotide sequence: TGCGCCAGCAGCCAAGACGGGAGGACCAAAAACATTCAGTACTTC.

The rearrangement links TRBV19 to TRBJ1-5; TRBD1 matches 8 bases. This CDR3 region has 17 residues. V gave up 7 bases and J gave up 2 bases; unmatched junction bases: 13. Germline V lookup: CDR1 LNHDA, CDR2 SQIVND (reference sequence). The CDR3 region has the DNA TGTGCCAGTAACCCGGACAGGGTAATATTTGGCAATCAGCCCCAGCATTTT. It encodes CASNPDRVIFGNQPQHF.

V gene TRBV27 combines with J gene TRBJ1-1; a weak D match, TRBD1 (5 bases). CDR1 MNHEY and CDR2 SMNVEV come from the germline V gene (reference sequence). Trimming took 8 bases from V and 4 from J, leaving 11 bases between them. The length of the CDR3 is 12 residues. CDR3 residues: CASQGGVTEAFF. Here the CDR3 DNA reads TGTGCCAGCCAGGGTGGCGTCACTGAAGCTTTCTTT.

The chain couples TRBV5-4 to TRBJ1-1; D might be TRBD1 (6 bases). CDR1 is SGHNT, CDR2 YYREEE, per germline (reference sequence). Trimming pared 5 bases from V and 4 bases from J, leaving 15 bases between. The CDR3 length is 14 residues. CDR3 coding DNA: TGTGCCAGCAGGCCTCGAGGGACAACCACTGAAGCTTTCTTT. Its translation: CASRPRGTTTEAFF. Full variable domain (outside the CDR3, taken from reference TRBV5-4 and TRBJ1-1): ETGVTQSPTHLIKTRGQQVTLRCSSQSGHNTVSWYQQALGQGPQFIFQYYREEENGRGNFPPRFSGLQFPNYSSELNVNALELDDSALYLCASRPRGTTTEAFFGQGTRLTVV.

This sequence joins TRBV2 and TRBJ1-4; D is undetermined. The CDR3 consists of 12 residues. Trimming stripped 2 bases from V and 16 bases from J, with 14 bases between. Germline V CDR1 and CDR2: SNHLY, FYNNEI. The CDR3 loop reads CASSESPEDSFF. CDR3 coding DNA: TGTGCCAGCAGTGAAAGTCCGGAGGATTCGTTTTTT.

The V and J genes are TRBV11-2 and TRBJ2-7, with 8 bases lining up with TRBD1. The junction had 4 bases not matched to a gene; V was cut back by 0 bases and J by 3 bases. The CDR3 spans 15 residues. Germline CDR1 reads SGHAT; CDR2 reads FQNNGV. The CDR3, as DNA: TGTGCCAGCAGCTTAGAAGGACAGGGTAACTACGAGCAGTACTTC. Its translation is CASSLEGQGNYEQYF.

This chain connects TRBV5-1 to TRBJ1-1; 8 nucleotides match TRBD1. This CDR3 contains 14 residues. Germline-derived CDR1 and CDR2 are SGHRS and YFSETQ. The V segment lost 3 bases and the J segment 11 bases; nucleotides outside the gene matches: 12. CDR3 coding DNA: TGCGCCAGCAGCTCCGGGACAGGCAGTATTATGGCTTTCTTT. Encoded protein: CASSSGTGSIMAFF.

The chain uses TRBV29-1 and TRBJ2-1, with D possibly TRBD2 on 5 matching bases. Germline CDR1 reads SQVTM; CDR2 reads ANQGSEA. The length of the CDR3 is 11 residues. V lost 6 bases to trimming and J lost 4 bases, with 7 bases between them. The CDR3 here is CSVWEYNEQFF. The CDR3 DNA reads TGCAGCGTATGGGAGTACAATGAGCAGTTCTTC.

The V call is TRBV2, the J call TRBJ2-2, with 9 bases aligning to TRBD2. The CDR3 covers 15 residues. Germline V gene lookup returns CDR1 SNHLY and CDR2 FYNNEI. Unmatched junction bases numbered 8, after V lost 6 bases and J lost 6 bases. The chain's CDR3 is CASRAAGGFAGELFF. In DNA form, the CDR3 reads TGTGCCAGCAGAGCAGCGGGAGGATTCGCCGGGGAGCTGTTTTTT.

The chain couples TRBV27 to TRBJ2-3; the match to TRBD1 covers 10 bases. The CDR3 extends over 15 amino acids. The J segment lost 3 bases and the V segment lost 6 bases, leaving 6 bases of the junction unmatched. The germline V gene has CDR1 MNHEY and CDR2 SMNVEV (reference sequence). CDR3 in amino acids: CASSNRDRGTDTQYF. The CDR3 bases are TGTGCCAGCAGCAACCGGGACAGGGGAACAGATACGCAGTATTTT.

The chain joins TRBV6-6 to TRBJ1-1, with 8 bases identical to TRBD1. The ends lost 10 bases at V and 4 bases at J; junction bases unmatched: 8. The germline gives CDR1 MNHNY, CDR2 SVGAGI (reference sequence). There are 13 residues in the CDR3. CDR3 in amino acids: CATLTGASTEAFF. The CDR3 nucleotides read TGTGCCACCTTGACAGGGGCGAGCACTGAAGCTTTCTTT.